The source of this T cell receptor (beta chain) is a study of tumor and adjacent non-tumor tissue in lung cancer. Study-wide context: Stage I to III disease affected about nine men and several women aged about 30 to 76.

The template was RNA from unsorted bulk tissue. Three rounds of nested PCR, following a modified ARM-PCR protocol, produced the TCRbeta library. One entry per CDR3 protein, called by TCRdb with MiXCR from the multiplex PCR reads. The sample has 65,000 to 95,000 distinct CDR3 sequences, around 65% seen once. The CDR3 has 16 residues. Unmatched junction bases numbered 11, after V lost 6 bases and J lost 3 bases. Germline CDR1 reads MNHNY; CDR2 reads SVGAGI (reference sequence). This clonotype was sampled from a woman between 70 and 85 years old with non-small cell lung cancer. Material for sequencing was lung tumor tissue. The chain couples TRBV6-6 to TRBJ2-1; 7 bases agree with TRBD1. Here the CDR3 reads CASRQDRFTLYNEQFF. The CDR3 DNA follows: TGTGCCAGCAGGCAGGACAGGTTTACCCTCTACAATGAGCAGTTCTTC.